This is a list of T cell receptor beta chains from one sample in a study of blood T cell repertoires in COVID-19. TCRdb's table, derived via immunoSEQ multiplex PCR, lists solely in-frame clones and lacks some. The sample contains around 160,000 clones, around 86% of which appear only once. The sequenced sample consisted of peripheral blood. Every receptor here comes from an elderly man with acute or convalescent COVID-19. Both conserved end residues are part of each CDR3. The order of the fields is V gene, J gene, clone size, CDR3 protein. Rows may omit the clone size; those that give it use once, few, many or a size class.

v_call: TRBV19; j_call: TRBJ2-1; clone_size: -; cdr3_aa: CASSIRRGSSYNEQFF
v_call: TRBV9; j_call: TRBJ2-3; clone_size: -; cdr3_aa: CASSKGRVTDTQYF
v_call: TRBV4-1; j_call: TRBJ2-2; clone_size: -; cdr3_aa: CASSQVGTGSAGELFF
v_call: TRBV2; j_call: TRBJ2-3; clone_size: -; cdr3_aa: CASRVGQNTDTQYF
v_call: TRBV28; j_call: TRBJ1-4; clone_size: once; cdr3_aa: CASTLAGRIEKLFF
v_call: TRBV5-1; j_call: TRBJ2-5; clone_size: -; cdr3_aa: CASSSSGTGGLLVTQYF
v_call: TRBV7-3; j_call: TRBJ2-7; clone_size: -; cdr3_aa: CASSWRYKALLYEQYF
v_call: TRBV6-5; j_call: TRBJ1-4; clone_size: -; cdr3_aa: CASRPHSPNEKLFF
v_call: TRBV3-1/TRBV3-2; j_call: TRBJ2-1; clone_size: few; cdr3_aa: CASSQDSSVLEQFF
v_call: TRBV7-2; j_call: TRBJ2-3; clone_size: -; cdr3_aa: CASSSHPQIRTDTQYF
v_call: TRBV7-9; j_call: TRBJ1-3; clone_size: -; cdr3_aa: CASSLAVAGNSGNTIYF
v_call: TRBV4-1; j_call: TRBJ2-1; clone_size: -; cdr3_aa: CASSHQTMYNEQFF
v_call: TRBV6-5; j_call: TRBJ1-2; clone_size: -; cdr3_aa: CASGFIDSYGYTF
v_call: TRBV15; j_call: TRBJ1-2; clone_size: once; cdr3_aa: CATSREAGAVIGYTF
v_call: TRBV27; j_call: TRBJ1-2; clone_size: -; cdr3_aa: CASSLTQGSNYGYTF
v_call: TRBV5-4; j_call: TRBJ1-5; clone_size: -; cdr3_aa: CASSLGTGLQPQHF
v_call: TRBV28; j_call: TRBJ1-5; clone_size: -; cdr3_aa: CASSFGSGRNQPQHF
v_call: TRBV12-3/TRBV12-4; j_call: TRBJ1-2; clone_size: -; cdr3_aa: CASSPGTGGAGSF
v_call: TRBV4-1; j_call: TRBJ2-1; clone_size: -; cdr3_aa: CASSQEGLAGGYNEQFF
v_call: TRBV7-8; j_call: TRBJ2-5; clone_size: -; cdr3_aa: CASSSQGLAGRWAQYF
v_call: TRBV6-5; j_call: TRBJ2-1; clone_size: -; cdr3_aa: CASGGTRSYNEQFF
v_call: TRBV18; j_call: TRBJ2-6; clone_size: -; cdr3_aa: CASSPSSAGSGANVLTF
v_call: TRBV12-3/TRBV12-4; j_call: TRBJ2-7; clone_size: -; cdr3_aa: CASSLGAGYYQYF
v_call: TRBV7-2; j_call: TRBJ1-3; clone_size: few; cdr3_aa: CASSRGSGNTIYF
v_call: TRBV6-5; j_call: TRBJ2-2; clone_size: -; cdr3_aa: CASSSSSGNTGELFF
v_call: TRBV5-1; j_call: TRBJ1-5; clone_size: -; cdr3_aa: CASSANENQPQHF
v_call: TRBV11-3; j_call: TRBJ2-1; clone_size: -; cdr3_aa: CASSFRGASGHYNEQFF
v_call: TRBV5-4; j_call: TRBJ2-5; clone_size: -; cdr3_aa: CASSLGDRQGSETQYF
v_call: TRBV24-1; j_call: TRBJ1-4; clone_size: -; cdr3_aa: CAGRATPLQSLNNEKLFF
v_call: TRBV12-3/TRBV12-4; j_call: TRBJ1-5; clone_size: -; cdr3_aa: CASSPTINQPQHF
v_call: TRBV21-1; j_call: TRBJ1-3; clone_size: -; cdr3_aa: CASSSKVSGTGVEEGSGNTIYF
v_call: TRBV12-3/TRBV12-4; j_call: TRBJ2-1; clone_size: -; cdr3_aa: CASSPLNEQFF
v_call: TRBV4-1; j_call: TRBJ2-3; clone_size: -; cdr3_aa: CASSLRQGRTDTQYF
v_call: TRBV18; j_call: TRBJ1-1; clone_size: -; cdr3_aa: CASSPDRGAEAFF
v_call: TRBV29-1; j_call: TRBJ1-2; clone_size: -; cdr3_aa: CSVDRAGSNYGYTF
v_call: TRBV6-6; j_call: TRBJ2-2; clone_size: -; cdr3_aa: CASSWTSGGTGELFF
v_call: TRBV3-1/TRBV3-2; j_call: TRBJ2-7; clone_size: -; cdr3_aa: CASSRQGIAYEQYF
v_call: TRBV16; j_call: TRBJ2-6; clone_size: -; cdr3_aa: CASSQNTGITGANVLTF
v_call: TRBV11-2; j_call: TRBJ2-5; clone_size: once; cdr3_aa: CASSRLAGETQYF
v_call: TRBV3-1/TRBV3-2; j_call: TRBJ2-1; clone_size: -; cdr3_aa: CASSRRGGSNYNEQFF
v_call: TRBV7-9; j_call: TRBJ2-1; clone_size: once; cdr3_aa: CASSSRTSGSNEQFF
v_call: TRBV18; j_call: TRBJ1-4; clone_size: once; cdr3_aa: CASSAGTGNEKLFF
v_call: TRBV27; j_call: TRBJ2-3; clone_size: -; cdr3_aa: CASSLAVPATDTQYF
v_call: TRBV7-2; j_call: TRBJ1-2; clone_size: -; cdr3_aa: CASSADRHPSSTNYGYTF
v_call: TRBV19; j_call: TRBJ1-5; clone_size: -; cdr3_aa: CASNQAINQPQHF
v_call: TRBV6-5; j_call: TRBJ2-3; clone_size: -; cdr3_aa: CASSRRRTSTDTQYF
v_call: TRBV5-6; j_call: TRBJ2-1; clone_size: -; cdr3_aa: CASSLADAGEGNEQFF
v_call: TRBV5-1; j_call: TRBJ2-1; clone_size: -; cdr3_aa: CASSFSSGGANEQFF
v_call: TRBV6-5; j_call: TRBJ2-2; clone_size: -; cdr3_aa: CASMARDRATGELFF
v_call: TRBV3-1/TRBV3-2; j_call: TRBJ1-2; clone_size: -; cdr3_aa: CASSQVVTGRNYGYTF
v_call: TRBV2; j_call: TRBJ1-2; clone_size: few; cdr3_aa: CASSEAGRSSGYTF
v_call: TRBV27; j_call: TRBJ1-2; clone_size: -; cdr3_aa: CASSLSPDRTSGYTF
v_call: TRBV7-2; j_call: TRBJ1-2; clone_size: -; cdr3_aa: CASSTRQGDGYTF
v_call: TRBV10-3; j_call: TRBJ2-5; clone_size: -; cdr3_aa: CAIRGIQETQYF
v_call: TRBV28; j_call: TRBJ1-6; clone_size: -; cdr3_aa: CASSLGLYSLHF